This TCR beta chain was sequenced in a study of blood T cell repertoires in COVID-19. The wider study: Samples of COVID-19 (acute and convalescent) were obtained from the United States, Italy and Spain. PBMCs, B-cell-depleted T cells, or T cells were the source of the cDNA or gDNA that made up the material.

Seattle patients were enrolled during active infection and followed longitudinally. The CDR3 is 17 residues long. Trimming took 0 bases from V and 4 from J, leaving 16 bases between them. In germline, CDR1 is LGHNA, CDR2 YSLEER. Under the authors' procedure: Amplification of reference gene primers provided the estimated nucleated cell counts. This table comes from immunoSEQ multiplex PCR, and its TCRdb copy is limited to in-frame clones, with some not included. V and J calls and clone size are as listed in that table; D and trimming were resolved from the DNA. Counted here are 410,000 or so clones, 70% to 90% occurring once; the ten biggest clones make up roughly 1.6%.

The sequenced sample was peripheral blood. This TCR was recovered from a woman in her 40s with COVID-19, enrolled during active disease. The V call is TRBV4-3, the J call TRBJ1-3; D is undetermined. In DNA form, the CDR3 reads TGCGCCAGCAGCCAAGATGGAGCGGCCGGATTGGGAAACACCATATATTTT. This encodes CASSQDGAAGLGNTIYF.